This TCR beta chain was sequenced during a study of T cells in localized non-small cell lung cancer. Findings and limits, study-wide: Greater blood T cell density accompanied longer overall survival. A median of around 60 clones ranked among the top 100 in tumor appeared in adjacent lung.

Measured with immunoSEQ multiplex PCR; TCRdb has only the in-frame clones, and not every one. The sample consists of approximately 28,000 clones, over 80% of them appearing once. CDR1 is SGHRS, CDR2 YFSETQ, per germline. Unmatched junction bases numbered 10, after V lost 0 bases and J lost 3 bases. This CDR3 is 17 amino acids long. A remark on this clone: Its antigen is unknown.

The chain employs TRBV5-1 and TRBJ2-3; 7 bases map to TRBD2. The receptor was derived from a woman aged 35 to 70 with stage III lung adenocarcinoma. Sequences were derived from peripheral blood mononuclear cells, sampled before any cancer treatment. CDR3 in DNA: TGCGCCAGCAGCTTGGTTATTGGGTCTAGCGGAACAGATACGCAGTATTTT. Its translation: CASSLVIGSSGTDTQYF.